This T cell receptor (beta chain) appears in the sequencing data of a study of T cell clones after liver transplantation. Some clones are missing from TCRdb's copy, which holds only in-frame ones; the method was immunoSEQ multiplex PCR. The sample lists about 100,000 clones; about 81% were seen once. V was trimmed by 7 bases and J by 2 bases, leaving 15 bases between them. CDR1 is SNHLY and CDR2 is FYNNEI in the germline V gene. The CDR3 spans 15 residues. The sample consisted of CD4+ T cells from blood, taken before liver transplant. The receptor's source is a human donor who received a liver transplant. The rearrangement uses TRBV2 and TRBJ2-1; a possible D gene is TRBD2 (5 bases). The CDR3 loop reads CASNSFRGTYNEQFF. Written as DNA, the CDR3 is TGTGCCAGCAATAGCTTTCGGGGAACCTACAATGAGCAGTTCTTC. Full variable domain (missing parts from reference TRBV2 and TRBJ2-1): EPEVTQTPSHQVTQMGQEVILRCVPISNHLYFYWYRQILGQKVEFLVSFYNNEISEKSEIFDDQFSVERPDGSNFTLKIRSTKLEDSAMYFCASNSFRGTYNEQFFGPGTRLTVL.